This T cell receptor beta chain emerged from a study of T cells in Graves' hyperthyroidism and ophthalmopathy (dated by TCRdb to between 2017 and 2020). Looking at the study overall: Peripheral blood was collected at initial diagnosis, before any treatment. To identify distinguishing TCR V-J signatures, a discovery cohort of about a hundred patients was used, comprising some 45 with Graves' ophthalmopathy and 57 with stable Graves' hyperthyroidism. An independent validation cohort of about 20 hyperthyroidism patients and approximately 15 patients who later progressed to ophthalmopathy tested prospective prediction of ophthalmopathy. The roughly 100 discovery patients were randomly split 7:3 into training and test sets. The study also compared thyroid tissue and blood T-cell repertoires from a handful of Graves' hyperthyroidism patients. Once sampling was done, hyperthyroidism patients were given methimazole at a starting dose of 30 mg daily, whereas ophthalmopathy patients were given high-dose intravenous methylprednisolone. TCR Vbeta CDR3 sequencing of fewer than 150 peripheral blood samples (approximately 44 ophthalmopathy, 75 to 85 hyperthyroidism and about 17 progressor patients) is reported in the paper.

The TCR beta CDR3 regions were amplified from RNA transcripts. The TCR CDR3 was subjected to a first round of RT-PCR using the HTBI primer set and the Qiagen OneStep RT-PCR kit. A second multiplex PCR round built the libraries, followed by size selection and purification. Sequencing of the libraries was done on an Illumina HiSeq2000 using paired-end 100 bp reads. Per the source publication's procedure: SOAPnuke was used to process the raw data, removing reads that contained adapters or uncalled bases, had a mean Phred below 15, or lacked an exact match to the constant primer or identifier. High-quality paired reads were merged with COPE v1.2.5, and unique nucleotide sequences were defined as clonotypes. Clonotypes were aligned to IMGT TRBV, TRBD and TRBJ reference segments using MiTCR v1.1. The analysis was restricted to V-J combinations with a frequency above 0.0001, which together covered roughly 99% of the repertoires. The TCS score was defined as the ratio of F50 (clonal expansion) to E x V (chaos), calculated using BLOSUM62-based TCRdist between CDR3 peptides within each V-J. Welch's t-statistics and random forest reduced 514 V-J features to 10 to 15, which were used in a naive Bayes classifier (R e1071). TCRdb redid the processing of the public reads, applying fastp at Q25 and MiXCR, and retained in-frame beta chains. Each entry merges the rows of one CDR3 protein and shows their most common DNA and genes. Clone size and V and J calls follow TCRdb, not the original study. A total of some 770,000 distinct CDR3 sequences appear in this sample, about 15% of them only once. Of the sample, around 8% falls within the top ten clones.

Stable Graves' hyperthyroidism was defined as the absence of progression to ophthalmopathy over 18 months of follow-up. Hyperthyroidism patients were aged 18 to 65 years and newly diagnosed, with disease duration of less than 2 months. The study excluded patients with uncontrolled infections, other autoimmune diseases, pregnancy or lactation. Diagnoses were established on the basis of clinical symptoms, serum thyroxine and TRAb, thyroid ultrasound, and orbital computed tomography. PBMCs were isolated from 7.5 to 10 ml of fresh peripheral blood by Ficoll-Paque density gradient centrifugation. Total RNA was extracted using Trizol reagent, and RNA quality was assessed on an Agilent 2100 Bioanalyzer. General conclusions and limits of the study: In validation, the model predicted progression to ophthalmopathy with approximately 70% sensitivity and 72% to 85% specificity, a median of about 6 months before onset. No statistical method was used to set the sample size in advance, and investigators knew the group allocation. Most expanded thyroid clonotypes (frequency above 0.001) were also found in blood, which suggests that blood repertoires may mirror thyroid immune responses. A 13 V-J signature model separated ophthalmopathy from stable hyperthyroidism, with about 90% sensitivity and 81% to 83% specificity in cross-validation and 80%/75% in testing.

The CDR3 sequence holds 15 residues, the cysteine and phenylalanine included. The sequence is cut down to CDR3 DNA, 45 bases in frame from base 1. Sequences GTSNPN (CDR1) and SVGIG (CDR2) are obtained from the germline V gene (reference sequence). Compared with germline, V lacks 2 bases and J lacks 0 bases; bases without a gene match: 2. This clonotype was found a few times. The antigen it binds to is not known. Base quality data are lacking; no much larger clone is found one base away. The TCR comes from a man younger than 30 with Graves' hyperthyroidism. Recombination connected TRBV30 to TRBJ2-4; 9 central bases correspond to TRBD2. Sequenced input: blood. The sequenced DNA is TGTGCCTGGAGTAAGCGGGGGGCAGCCAAAAACATTCAGTACTTC. Its translation reads: CAWSKRGAAKNIQYF.